This section outlines one T cell receptor (beta chain) sequence together with its context. The data are from a study of OX40 agonist ivuxolimab in advanced cancers. TCRdb's table, derived via immunoSEQ multiplex PCR, lists solely in-frame clones and lacks some. The profile covers about 79,000 clones, with about 84% appearing a single time and around 4.2% taken by the ten largest. V was shortened by 8 bases and J by 3 bases, with 12 bases between the two germline ends. The V gene's germline CDR1 is MGHRA and CDR2 YSYEKL. The CDR3 covers 13 residues. The specimen comprised CD4+ or CD8+ T cells sorted from blood, sampled in a trial of the OX40 agonist ivuxolimab. The V gene is TRBV4-1, the J gene TRBJ2-3, with D perhaps TRBD2 (5 bases). The clonotype was recovered from an adult with an advanced solid tumor such as melanoma, head and neck, liver or kidney cancer. CDR3 sequence reads: CASVATGTDTQYF. The CDR3 region has the DNA TGCGCCAGCGTAGCGACGGGGACAGATACGCAGTATTTT.